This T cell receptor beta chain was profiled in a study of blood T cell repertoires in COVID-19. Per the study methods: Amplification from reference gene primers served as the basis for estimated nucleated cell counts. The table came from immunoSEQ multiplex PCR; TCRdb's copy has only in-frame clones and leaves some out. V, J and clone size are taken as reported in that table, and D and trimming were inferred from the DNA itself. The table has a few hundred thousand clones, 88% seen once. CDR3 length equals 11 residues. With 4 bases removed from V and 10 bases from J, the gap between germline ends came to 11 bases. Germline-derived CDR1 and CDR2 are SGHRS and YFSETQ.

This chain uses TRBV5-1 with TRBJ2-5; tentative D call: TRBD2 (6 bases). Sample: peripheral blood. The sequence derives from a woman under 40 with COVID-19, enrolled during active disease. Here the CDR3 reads CASSAGGDQYF. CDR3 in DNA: TGCGCCAGCAGCGCCGGAGGGGACCAGTACTTC. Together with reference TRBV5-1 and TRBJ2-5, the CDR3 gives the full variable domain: KAGVTQTPRYLIKTRGQQVTLSCSPISGHRSVSWYQQTPGQGLQFLFEYFSETQRNKGNFPGRFSGRQFSNSRSEMNVSTLELGDSALYLCASSAGGDQYFGPGTRLLVL.